The T cell receptor (beta chain) under discussion was sequenced for a study of cytomegalovirus exposure and HLA in healthy donors (TCRdb year 2017). For the study in its entirety: In an earlier analysis of under 750 of the donors, 250 to 350 Gb of sequence data and 90 million to 120 million unique TCR beta sequences from approximately 180 million T cells were reported. Roughly 300 gigabases of sequencing data and 70 million to 95 million unique TCR sequences made up an early release that covered about 640 HLA-typed donors. The genetic ancestry cluster associated with self-reported Caucasian donors included 70% to 85% of the 300 to 450 genotyped donors. The aim of the study was to test whether cataloging public T cell receptors could identify signatures of past pathogen exposure. The study used immunosequencing to profile the T cell repertoires of around 600 subjects and linked those repertoires to cytomegalovirus serostatus. In addition to the first cohort of 500 to 850 subjects, a separate validation cohort of about 120 different subjects was used. To predict cytomegalovirus infection status, the study brought together high-throughput TCR immunosequencing, statistical association of individual TCRs with disease status, and machine learning. A later analysis re-analyzed previously published TCR beta repertoires from approximately 670 donors and added high-resolution HLA genotyping to study TCR occurrence patterns. Rather than using new phenotypic data, the later analysis identified candidate immune exposures from TCR beta sequences and from how often those sequences occurred across donors. In an earlier analysis of 587 of the donors, high-throughput TCR beta sequencing was used to judge whether each TCR beta V gene segment behaved as functional or pseudogenic. Donor age, sex, ethnicity and CMV serostatus were collected together with the repertoire data. Genome-wide SNP genotypes for about 65% of the 666 donors were used in a later genetic analysis, which treated that subset as a discovery cohort. All discovery cohort repertoires had been generated using a single sequencing platform. Class I and class II HLA loci were covered by the typing at four-digit resolution. The number of donors typed differed by locus, with about 629-630 for A, B, C, DRB1 and DQB1, 522 for DQA1, over 600 for DPA1, and some 470 for DPB1. Because of strong linkage in the cohort, a handful of DR-DQ haplotypes were treated as single units for association and clustering. Among 300 to 500 genotyped donors of the cohort, an average of around 250,000 unique TCR beta nucleotide sequences was sequenced per donor, of which about 19% were non-productive. What the study reported, not specific to this receptor: Because the 87-base-pair reads could not distinguish some IMGT-functional V segments, including TRBV6-2 and TRBV6-3, those segments were excluded. In vitro tests confirmed that a few of the cytomegalovirus-associated TCR beta chains recognize cytomegalovirus antigens. Roughly uniform sequencing depth across donors was assumed in presence/absence analyses, although this assumption may not hold. A further reported finding was that TCR beta sequences accurately predicted the HLA-A and HLA-B alleles for most subjects in the first cohort. Compared with the roughly 700-donor mean, donors in an Asian-associated ancestry cluster had fewer N-insertions in productive TCRs, according to a later genetic analysis. When HLA alleles, especially DR and DQ, strongly co-occurred, TCR associations were difficult to assign to individual alleles. In a later analysis, most CMV-associated TCR beta chains were found to appear HLA-restricted, with HLA associations seemingly driven largely by CMV exposure. In an earlier analysis of more than 450 of the donors, most TCR beta V segments were observed in productive rearrangements about 90% or about 30% of the time, broadly matching IMGT annotations. A total of 150 or so TCR beta chains were listed by the study as associated with cytomegalovirus. Because some donors lacked HLA typing at each locus, the association tests relied only on the typed subset. Cytomegalovirus status was reported to be diagnosed by the classifier with high specificity and sensitivity in both the original and validation cohorts. Correlated functional status among segregating V segments might reflect linkage disequilibrium, but an unknown experimental factor could not be ruled out. The authors suggested that the approach could potentially be generalized to other disease states and immunological phenotypes. V-gene and J-gene trimming of TCR beta chains was associated with a missense DCLRE1C variant in a later genetic analysis, and the association was replicated in an independent cohort. For the cohort, immune exposure information was limited to CMV serostatus. A later analysis found that TCR association rates varied across HLA loci, with DRB1 alleles showing the most associated TCRs and HLA-C alleles the fewest. This cohort had only TCR beta chains sequenced, and the lack of alpha or paired-chain data limited which features could be detected. Several of the top co-occurrence clusters appeared to be linked to parvovirus B19, influenza, CMV and Epstein-Barr virus, according to a later analysis. Across donors, most TCR sequences were observed very rarely, whereas some public TCRs were present in many individuals. At a false discovery rate of 0.05, a later analysis linked roughly 17,000 TCR beta sequences to specific HLA alleles. A cluster of highly shared sequence variants was judged likely to represent a technical artifact of the sequencing pipeline. Because counts were too low, seventeen rarely observed V segments, including chromosome 9 orphons, were left out of the earlier analysis of 587 of the donors. In a later analysis, HLA-associated TCR beta chains showed more clonal expansion and lower generation probabilities than non-associated chains that were equally common.

Points on this clone: Its antigen has not been determined. It has no much larger one-base neighbor in the sample; base qualities were not kept.

The CDR3 covers 16 residues, taking in both the cysteine and the phenylalanine. The kept DNA is CDR3 alone, 48 bases in frame from the first base. V loses 0 bases, J loses 2 bases, and the germline ends lie 14 bases apart. CDR1 PRHDT and CDR2 FYEKMQ are derived from the germline V gene (reference sequence). Library prep was done by the immunoSEQ multiplex PCR assay. For the multiplex PCR, a mixture combining 60 forward primers for TCR Vbeta segments and 13 reverse primers for TCR Jbeta segments was used. Amplification of the CDR3 region of rearranged TCR beta genes was performed with a multiplex PCR assay on genomic DNA. On the Illumina HiSeq System, the amplified TCR beta libraries were sequenced as 87-base-pair reads. For the original study's pipeline: In a later analysis, some 80 million unique TCR beta chains were counted across the approximately 670 repertoires, and roughly 11 million of these chains were shared by at least two donors. Raw reads were error-corrected and collapsed into unique sequences with a nearest-neighbor algorithm that merged closely related sequences to remove PCR and sequencing errors. To assign V, D and J gene segments, CDR3 sequences were aligned to IMGT reference sequences. For a sequence to be retained, at least a six-nucleotide match to both a V gene segment and a J gene segment was required. Rearrangements were called productive when the CDR3 lacked stop codons and stayed in frame with V and J; all others were non-productive. CDR3 was defined according to IMGT convention as the region running from the second conserved V-encoded cysteine to the conserved J-encoded phenylalanine. The earlier analysis of 500 to 750 of the donors excluded any sequence lacking an unambiguous match to a single V gene segment. An earlier analysis of fewer than 750 of the donors classified V segments as functional when productive rearrangements were above 56.7% and as segregating when the standard deviation between donors was above 5%. A statistical classification framework was built to diagnose cytomegalovirus status from the catalog of TCR beta chain sequences. In a later analysis, TCR nucleotide sequences were compared against IMGT/GENE-DB human TR gene sequences so that V and J genes could be assigned. The TCRdist pipeline was used in a later analysis to assign CDR3 sequences and most-parsimonious VDJ recombination scenarios. In a later analysis, each TCR beta chain was defined by its CDR3 amino acid sequence together with its V-gene family, and reads lacking a unique V-gene family were excluded. In a later analysis, 450 to 600 highly shared, low-generation-probability nucleotide sequences were removed to address suspected cross-contamination and a sequencing artifact. In a later analysis, a clonal expansion index was calculated for each public chain from normalized within-repertoire ranks of inferred template counts. In a later analysis, generation probabilities were computed with a VDJ recombination model fitted to out-of-frame rearrangements, and the resulting probabilities were checked against IGoR. Hypergeometric tests were used in a later analysis to score TCR-TCR, TCR-HLA and TCR-CMV co-occurrence, with a repertoire-size bias correction applied to the TCR pairs. To estimate false discovery rates, a later analysis permuted the HLA or CMV assignments 20 times. A later analysis grouped co-occurring TCRs with DBSCAN, adding TCRdist sequence similarity when clustering within HLA-allele-positive subsets. For co-occurrence clustering, repertoires with fewer than 30,000 or more than 120,000 public chains were excluded, along with about five repertoires with anomalous nucleotide sharing. Held by TCRdb, this immuneACCESS table contains in-frame sequences only and omits some clones. Under half of the omission traces to an unresolved V gene where checked; the cause of the rest is unknown. From that table come the V and J calls and clone size; the DNA was used to work out D and trimming. The sample contains 200,000 or so clones, 82% of them found a single time. The ten largest clonotypes hold roughly 0.098% of the sample.

The cohort was made up of about 610 healthy bone marrow donors. Cohort members were all nominally healthy when sampled, although unrecorded immune exposures were likely present. The donor was CMV seronegative and was included in the group of about 400 seronegative cohort members. Every donor gave a peripheral blood sample, and the peripheral blood mononuclear cells from that sample were used for TCR beta sequencing. Genomic DNA extraction from the blood cell samples was performed with the Qiagen DNeasy Blood Extraction Kit. The rearranged segments are TRBV13 and TRBJ2-7; the best D guess is TRBD2, with 6 bases matching. Sequenced sample: PBMCs. The TCR originated in a boy between 2 and 15 years old in good health and CMV-seronegative. The nucleotide sequence is TGTGCCAGCAGCTTAGGGTTCGGGACTCAGACCTACGAGCAGTACTTC. Translation gives CASSLGFGTQTYEQYF.